This TCR beta chain is drawn from a study of CD8 T cells in Susac syndrome. Study-wide results and limits: The relatively small number of individuals in the TCR sequencing and HLA analysis was acknowledged by the study.

CD8+ and CD4+ T cells from blood underwent TCR beta sequencing. This CDR3 has 16 amino acids. V was trimmed by 0 bases and J by 7 bases, leaving 15 bases between them. Germline lookup yields CDR1 MGHRA and CDR2 YSYEKL. About this clonotype itself: Its specificity is not known.

A quantity of about 0.45 to 1 ug RNA underwent reverse transcription using random hexamers. Across 54 Vbeta and 13 Jbeta, TCR beta CDR3 was amplified with immunoSEQ multiplex PCR. TCRdb recomputed calls from the immunoSEQ multiplex PCR reads with MiXCR, one row per CDR3 protein. The sample lists some 110,000 distinct CDR3 sequences; 80% to 95% were seen once. The chain couples TRBV4-1 to TRBJ1-4; tentative D call: TRBD1 (6 bases). Sequencing was carried out using CD8+ T cells from PBMCs. This receptor was identified in a human donor with multiple sclerosis. The CDR3 protein is CASSQEVPGVGEKLFF. The CDR3 region has the DNA TGCGCCAGCAGCCAAGAAGTTCCAGGGGTCGGTGAAAAACTGTTTTTT.